The 24 T cell receptor beta chains below come from one sample, sequenced in a study of regulatory T cells in long-lasting Graves disease. Assembly of TCR beta libraries relied on iRepertoire HTBI primers together with Arm-PCR of CDR3 regions. One entry per CDR3 protein, called by TCRdb with MiXCR from the multiplex PCR reads. The sample has some 370,000 distinct CDR3 sequences; 12% are singletons. This sample's time point: newly diagnosed GD, antithyroid drugs for less than 3 months. RNA isolated from PBMCs was used to make the TCR library. This same sample was also taken into another study, of T cells in Graves' hyperthyroidism and ophthalmopathy.

The material sequenced was peripheral blood mononuclear cells (PBMCs), taken at new diagnosis, from a patient treated with antithyroid drugs. These receptors were taken from a young woman with Graves disease.

In regard to this clonotype: The CDR3 ends on some other residue instead of the conserved phenylalanine or tryptophan, so this is likely a read error. CDR3 in DNA: TGTGCCAGCAGCCCGGTCGGGGGACAGTTGGAGACCCAGTACTCC. Its translation is CASSPVGGQLETQYS. The chain recombines TRBV7-3 with TRBJ2-5; possible D gene TRBD1, 7 bases. This CDR3 has 15 amino acids. The V gene lost 5 bases and the J gene lost 5 bases, with 18 bases spanning the gap. Germline V lookup: CDR1 SGHTA, CDR2 FQGTGA.

This clonotype has a count of ten or more. The CDR3 loop reads CASSVQGSNTEAFF. CDR3 DNA: TGTGCCAGCAGCGTACAGGGGTCGAACACTGAAGCTTTCTTT. The V gene is TRBV6-2 or TRBV6-3, the J gene TRBJ1-1; 7 bases are a match to TRBD1. CDR1 MNHEY and CDR2 SVGEGT come from the germline V gene. This CDR3 comprises 14 residues. With V trimmed by 6 bases and J by 1 base, 5 bases remained unmatched.

The table lists this clonotype with many counts. The chain carries TRBV5-1 and TRBJ1-1, with D perhaps TRBD1 (5 bases). The CDR3 spans 15 residues. V was pared by 6 bases and J by 1 base, with 16 bases between. The germline gives CDR1 SGHRS, CDR2 YFSETQ. This CDR3 is CASTEEGNPNTEAFF. CDR3 in DNA: TGCGCCAGCACTGAGGAGGGGAATCCGAACACTGAAGCTTTCTTT.

This clonotype was observed at least ten times. This chain connects TRBV27 to TRBJ2-2, with D hard to call. The CDR3 sequence is 16 residues long. The germline gives CDR1 MNHEY, CDR2 SMNVEV (reference sequence). V was trimmed by 0 bases and J by 4 bases, leaving 12 bases between them. The CDR3 nucleotides are TGTGCCAGCAGTTTATCGGTCCCTCCCCTCACCGGGGAGCTGTTTTTT. Translation: CASSLSVPPLTGELFF.

V gene TRBV10-2 combines with J gene TRBJ1-4; D gene uncertain. V dropped 2 bases and J dropped 2 bases, with 9 bases sitting between them. This CDR3 has 15 amino acids. From germline, CDR1 is WSHSY and CDR2 SAAADI. In DNA, the CDR3 is TGCGCCAGCAGTGAGCCGAGTGAGACTAATGAAAAACTGTTTTTT. It encodes CASSEPSETNEKLFF.

This clonotype was counted many times. The rearrangement links TRBV5-1 to TRBJ1-5; D uncertain. Trimming shortened V by 3 bases and J by 1 base, and 11 bases separated the two germline ends. CDR3 length equals 15 residues. CDR1 SGHRS and CDR2 YFSETQ come from the germline V gene. The CDR3 DNA sequence: TGCGCCAGCAGCTCAGATGGACTGAGCAATCAGCCCCAGCATTTT. It translates to CASSSDGLSNQPQHF.

In this sample, this clonotype turned up a few times. The chain uses TRBV5-1 and TRBJ2-2; D remains ambiguous. V was trimmed by 6 bases and J by 4 bases, leaving 16 bases between them. This CDR3 has 15 residues. Germline V lookup: CDR1 SGHRS, CDR2 YFSETQ. Written as DNA, the CDR3 is TGCGCCAGCACAACCCGGCCCGGCCCCACCGGGGAGCTGTTTTTT. Translating gives CASTTRPGPTGELFF.

Points on this clonotype: A read error is possible here, since a much larger clone lies one base away. The CDR3 carries no conserved terminal phenylalanine or tryptophan, so it likely arises from a read error. It is unclear where the CDR3 begins or ends on the DNA, so no DNA is shown, and the CDR3 is as TCRdb lists it. The chain links TRBV28 to TRBJ1-2. The germline V gene encodes CDR1 MDHEN and CDR2 SYDVKM. The CDR3 length is 14 residues, termini included. This chain's CDR3 is CASSLRARTYGYTS.

The chain joins TRBV19 to TRBJ1-5, with 9 bases that match TRBD1. CDR1 LNHDA and CDR2 SQIVND come from the germline V gene (reference sequence). Trimming removed 7 bases from V and 7 bases from J; junction bases left unmatched: 11. CDR3 length equals 15 residues. The chain's CDR3 is CASTRASGTGQPQHF. In DNA form, the CDR3 reads TGTGCCAGTACCCGAGCGTCGGGGACAGGGCAGCCCCAGCATTTT.

This clonotype has ten or more counts. The V call is TRBV10-3, the J call TRBJ2-7; 9 bases agree with TRBD2. Germline V gene lookup returns CDR1 ENHRY and CDR2 SYGVKD. This CDR3 is built from 15 residues. With V trimmed by 5 bases and J by 2 bases, 7 bases remained unmatched. This chain's CDR3 is CAISSLAGAAYEQYF. In nucleotides, the CDR3 is TGTGCCATCAGTTCATTAGCGGGAGCGGCCTACGAGCAGTACTTC.

In this sample, this clonotype turned up many times. This chain uses TRBV12-3 or TRBV12-4 with TRBJ2-6; TRBD1 is a possible D gene (6 bases). The CDR3 is 15 amino acids. V dropped 5 bases and J dropped 4 bases, with 12 bases sitting between them. DNA for the CDR3: TGTGCCAGCAGTACAACAGGGTTCGGGGCCAACGTCCTGACTTTC. Amino acid sequence: CASSTTGFGANVLTF.

This clonotype was picked up a small number of times. The chain has TRBV6-1 and TRBJ1-5, with D perhaps TRBD1 (6 bases). From germline, CDR1 is MNHNS and CDR2 SASEGT. This CDR3 has 13 residues. V was clipped by 8 bases and J by 3 bases, with 11 bases between them. The CDR3 sequence: CASAQGYNQPQHF. The CDR3 region has the DNA TGTGCCAGCGCACAGGGCTACAATCAGCCCCAGCATTTT.

In its sample, this clonotype was seen many times. V gene TRBV15 combines with J gene TRBJ2-2, with unresolved D. The CDR3 spans 13 residues. V lost 0 bases and J 13 bases, leaving 12 bases between the germline ends. Germline V gene lookup returns CDR1 LNHNV and CDR2 YYDKDF (reference sequence). The CDR3 protein is CATSRDAPGRLFF. The CDR3 DNA sequence: TGTGCCACCAGCAGAGACGCCCCTGGGCGGCTGTTTTTT.

This chain joins TRBV12-3 or TRBV12-4 and TRBJ2-3, with D possibly matching TRBD2 (5 bases). V lost 2 bases to trimming and J lost 3 bases, with 15 bases between them. The CDR3 runs to 16 residues. As DNA, the CDR3 is TGTGCCAGCAGTTTATCCGGAGGAGGCGTTACAGATACGCAGTATTTT. Protein: CASSLSGGGVTDTQYF.

The V call is TRBV4-3, the J call TRBJ2-2; D gene uncertain. Trimming removed 0 bases from V and 4 bases from J, with 6 bases in between. Germline lookup yields CDR1 LGHNA and CDR2 YSLEER. The CDR3 sequence is 14 residues long. The CDR3 sequence: CASSQEAFTGELFF. The CDR3 nucleotides are TGCGCCAGCAGCCAAGAGGCCTTCACCGGGGAGCTGTTTTTT.

This clonotype was seen ten or more times. The rearrangement uses TRBV20-1 and TRBJ2-2; D is undetermined. V lost 5 bases to trimming and J lost 0 bases, with 4 bases between them. This CDR3 contains 12 residues. Germline CDR1 DFQATT, CDR2 SNEGSKA (reference sequence). The CDR3 nucleotides read TGCAGTGCTGAGACGAACACCGGGGAGCTGTTTTTT. It yields the protein CSAETNTGELFF.

This clonotype was counted many times. The chain joins TRBV20-1 to TRBJ2-3, with 7 bases lining up with TRBD2. The trim removed 6 bases at V and 2 bases at J, leaving 14 bases unmatched. The CDR3 consists of 16 residues. In germline, CDR1 is DFQATT, CDR2 SNEGSKA (reference sequence). The CDR3 region is CSATRRGLADTDTQYF. The CDR3 DNA reads TGCAGTGCAACACGCCGCGGGCTAGCGGACACAGATACGCAGTATTTT.

This clonotype was picked up many times. This chain connects TRBV11-1 to TRBJ2-1, with a possible D match to TRBD1 (6 bases). The CDR3 is 17 amino acids. V was trimmed by 3 bases and J by 5 bases, leaving 20 bases between them. Germline values: CDR1 SGHAT, CDR2 FQDESV (reference sequence). DNA for the CDR3: TGTGCCAGCAGCTTTAACACAGGGTTTGGGGCCAACAATGAGCAGTTCTTC. Its protein product is CASSFNTGFGANNEQFF.

The chain couples TRBV18 to TRBJ2-7; 8 bases map to TRBD1. With 3 bases clipped from V and 5 bases from J, the junction kept 3 bases outside the gene matches. This CDR3 is 13 amino acids long. Germline CDR1 is KGHSH and CDR2 is LQKENI. The CDR3 sequence: CASSPAGGNEQYV. The CDR3, as DNA: TGTGCCAGCTCACCGGCAGGGGGCAACGAGCAGTACGTC.

This clonotype has more than one count but fewer than ten. The chain recombines TRBV9 with TRBJ2-1; 11 bases fit TRBD2. The germline V gene has CDR1 SGDLS and CDR2 YYNGEE. CDR3 length equals 15 residues. V shed 1 base and J 6 bases; nucleotides not matched to a gene: 3. In DNA form, the CDR3 reads TGTGCCAGCAGCGTAATAGCGGGAGGGCTCAATGAGCAGTTCTTC. Translation: CASSVIAGGLNEQFF.

This clonotype came up many times. The genes are TRBV6-1 and TRBJ2-2; the match to TRBD1 covers 7 bases. The CDR3 consists of 13 residues. J lost 7 bases, V lost 6 bases, and 5 bases had no gene match. Germline CDR1 and CDR2: MNHNS and SASEGT. The CDR3: CASSPTGVGELFF. The CDR3 DNA follows: TGTGCCAGCAGCCCCACAGGGGTCGGGGAGCTGTTTTTT.

In this sample, this clonotype turned up once. This may come from a read error, since a much larger clone is one base off. This rearrangement joins TRBV6-2 or TRBV6-3 to TRBJ2-3; tentatively, D is TRBD1 (8 bases). The CDR3 covers 16 residues. Per the germline V gene, CDR1 is MNHEY and CDR2 is SVGEGT. As DNA, the CDR3 is TGTGCCAGCGGTTACAGGGGGGGGCCTAGCACAGATACGCAGTATTTT. This encodes CASGYRGGPSTDTQYF.

This clonotype was detected many times. This rearrangement joins TRBV11-2 to TRBJ2-7; 8 bases align to TRBD1. The length of the CDR3 is 15 residues. Trimming cost V 2 bases and J 5 bases; bases outside gene matches: 8. Looked up from germline, CDR1 is SGHAT and CDR2 is FQNNGV. CDR3 region: CASSLRAQGANEQYF. CDR3 nucleotides: TGTGCCAGCAGCTTAAGGGCTCAGGGGGCCAACGAGCAGTACTTC.

Many counts were recorded for this clonotype. This sequence joins TRBV24-1 and TRBJ2-1; TRBD1 is a possible D gene (6 bases). Per germline, CDR1 KGHDR and CDR2 SFDVKD. Between the trimmed V and J ends, which lost 9 bases and 4 bases, there was a span of 15 bases. The CDR3 is 14 amino acids. CDR3 region: CATSLGQQYNEQFF. DNA of the CDR3: TGTGCCACCTCCTTAGGACAGCAATACAATGAGCAGTTCTTC.